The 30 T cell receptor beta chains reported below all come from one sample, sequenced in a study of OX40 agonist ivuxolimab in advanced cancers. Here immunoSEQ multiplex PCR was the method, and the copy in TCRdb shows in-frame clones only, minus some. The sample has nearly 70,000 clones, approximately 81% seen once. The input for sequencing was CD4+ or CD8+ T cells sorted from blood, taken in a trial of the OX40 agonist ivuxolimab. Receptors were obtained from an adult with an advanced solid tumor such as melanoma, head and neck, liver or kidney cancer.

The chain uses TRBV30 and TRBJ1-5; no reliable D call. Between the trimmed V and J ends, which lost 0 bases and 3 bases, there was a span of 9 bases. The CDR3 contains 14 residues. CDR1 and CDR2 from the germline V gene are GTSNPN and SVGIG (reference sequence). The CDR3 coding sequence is TGTGCCTGGAGTGTAGGGTCTACCAATCAGCCCCAGCATTTT. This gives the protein CAWSVGSTNQPQHF.

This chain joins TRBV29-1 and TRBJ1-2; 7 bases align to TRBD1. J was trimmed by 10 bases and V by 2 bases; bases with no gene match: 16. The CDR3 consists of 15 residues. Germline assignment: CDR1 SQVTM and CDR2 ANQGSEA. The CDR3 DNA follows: TGCAGCGTTGAACCAGGGGGACCGGGGGCGTGGACCTACACCTTC. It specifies CSVEPGGPGAWTYTF.

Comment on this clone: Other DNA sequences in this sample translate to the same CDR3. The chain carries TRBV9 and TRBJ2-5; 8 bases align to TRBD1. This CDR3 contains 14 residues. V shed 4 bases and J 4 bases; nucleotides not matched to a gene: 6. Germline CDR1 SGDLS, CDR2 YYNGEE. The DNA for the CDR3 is TGTGCCAGCAGCCCACGGACAGGGCGAGAGACCCAGTACTTC. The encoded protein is CASSPRTGRETQYF.

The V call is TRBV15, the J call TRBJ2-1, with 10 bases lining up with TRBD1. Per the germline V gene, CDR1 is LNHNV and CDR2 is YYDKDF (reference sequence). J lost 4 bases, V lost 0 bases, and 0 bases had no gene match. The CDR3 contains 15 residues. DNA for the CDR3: TGTGCCACCAGCAGAGAGGACAGGGGGTACAATGAGCAGTTCTTC. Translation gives CATSREDRGYNEQFF. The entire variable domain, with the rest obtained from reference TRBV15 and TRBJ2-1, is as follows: DAMVIQNPRYQVTQFGKPVTLSCSQTLNHNVMYWYQQKSSQAPKLLFHYYDKDFNNEADTPDNFQSRRPNTSFCFLDIRSPGLGDTAMYLCATSREDRGYNEQFFGPGTRLTVL.

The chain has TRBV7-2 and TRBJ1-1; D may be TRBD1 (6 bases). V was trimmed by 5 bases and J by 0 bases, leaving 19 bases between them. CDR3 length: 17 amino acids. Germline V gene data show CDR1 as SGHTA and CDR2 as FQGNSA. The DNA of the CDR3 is TGTGCCAGCAGCCAGAAATCAGGGGTCTACATGAACACTGAAGCTTTCTTT. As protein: CASSQKSGVYMNTEAFF.

DNA for the CDR3: TGTGCCAGCAAAAACAGGGACGCGGCTTCTAACTATGGCTACACCTTC. Protein sequence: CASKNRDAASNYGYTF. The rearrangement uses TRBV6-6 and TRBJ1-2; weak D call: TRBD1 (6 bases). CDR3 length: 16 residues. Germline lookup yields CDR1 MNHNY and CDR2 SVGAGI (reference sequence). Trimming stripped 7 bases from V and 0 bases from J, with 18 bases between.

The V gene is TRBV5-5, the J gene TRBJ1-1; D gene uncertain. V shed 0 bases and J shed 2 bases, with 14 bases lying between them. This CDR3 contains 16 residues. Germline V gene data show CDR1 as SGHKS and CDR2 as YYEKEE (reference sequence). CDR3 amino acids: CASSLASPLDNTEAFF. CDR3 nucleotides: TGTGCCAGCAGCTTGGCTAGCCCCCTGGATAACACTGAAGCTTTCTTT.

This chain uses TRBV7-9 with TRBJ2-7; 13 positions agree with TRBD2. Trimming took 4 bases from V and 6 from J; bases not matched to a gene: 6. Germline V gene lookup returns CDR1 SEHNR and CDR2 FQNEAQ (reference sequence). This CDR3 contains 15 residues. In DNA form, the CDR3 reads TGTGCCAGCAGCTGGACTAGCGGGAGTCTAAGCGAGCAGTACTTC. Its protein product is CASSWTSGSLSEQYF.

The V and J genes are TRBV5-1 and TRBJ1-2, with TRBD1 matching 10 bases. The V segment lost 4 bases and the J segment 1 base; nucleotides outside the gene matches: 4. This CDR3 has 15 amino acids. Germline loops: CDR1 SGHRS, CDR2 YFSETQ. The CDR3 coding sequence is TGCGCCAGCAGCCGGGGGACAGGGGATAACTATGGCTACACCTTC. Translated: CASSRGTGDNYGYTF.

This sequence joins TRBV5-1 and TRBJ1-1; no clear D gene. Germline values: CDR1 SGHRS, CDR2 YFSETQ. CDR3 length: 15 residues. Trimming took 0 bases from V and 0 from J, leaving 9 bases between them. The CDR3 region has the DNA TGCGCCAGCAGCTTGGGTGTCAGAGTGAACACTGAAGCTTTCTTT. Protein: CASSLGVRVNTEAFF.

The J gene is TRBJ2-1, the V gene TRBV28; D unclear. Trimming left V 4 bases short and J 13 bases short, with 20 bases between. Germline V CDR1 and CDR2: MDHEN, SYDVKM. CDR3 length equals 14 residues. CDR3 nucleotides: TGTGCCAGCAGTTCCGCCGGGCTCTTGAAGGAACAGTTCTTC. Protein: CASSSAGLLKEQFF.

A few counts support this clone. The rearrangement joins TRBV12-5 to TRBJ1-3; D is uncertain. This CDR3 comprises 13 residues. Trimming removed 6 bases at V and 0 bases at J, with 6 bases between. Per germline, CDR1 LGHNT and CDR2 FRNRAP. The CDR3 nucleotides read TGTGCTAGTGGCTCGTCCTCTGGAAACACCATATATTTT. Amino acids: CASGSSSGNTIYF.

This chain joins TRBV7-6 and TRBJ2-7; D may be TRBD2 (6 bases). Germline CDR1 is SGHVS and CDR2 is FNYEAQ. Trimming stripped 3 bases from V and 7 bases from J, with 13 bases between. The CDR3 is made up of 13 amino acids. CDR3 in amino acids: CASSFSGRGEQYF. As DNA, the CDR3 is TGTGCCAGCAGCTTCTCCGGGAGAGGGGAGCAGTACTTC.

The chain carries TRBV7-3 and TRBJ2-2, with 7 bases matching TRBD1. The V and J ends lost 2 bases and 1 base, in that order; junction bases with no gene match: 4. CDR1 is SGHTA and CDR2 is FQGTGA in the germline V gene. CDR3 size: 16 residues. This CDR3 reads CASSLGQDMNTGELFF. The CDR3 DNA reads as TGTGCCAGCAGCTTAGGACAGGATATGAACACCGGGGAGCTGTTTTTT. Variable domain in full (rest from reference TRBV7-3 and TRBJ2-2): GAGVSQTPSNKVTEKGKYVELRCDPISGHTALYWYRQSLGQGPEFLIYFQGTGAADDSGLPNDRFFAVRPEGSVSTLKIQRTERGDSAVYLCASSLGQDMNTGELFFGEGSRLTVL.

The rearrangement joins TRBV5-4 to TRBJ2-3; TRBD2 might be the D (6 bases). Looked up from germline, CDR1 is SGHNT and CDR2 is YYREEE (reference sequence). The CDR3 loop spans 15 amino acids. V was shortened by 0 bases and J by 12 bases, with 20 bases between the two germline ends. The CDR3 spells CASSLGRDHSIPQYF. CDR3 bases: TGTGCCAGCAGCTTGGGGAGGGACCACAGTATCCCACAGTATTTT.

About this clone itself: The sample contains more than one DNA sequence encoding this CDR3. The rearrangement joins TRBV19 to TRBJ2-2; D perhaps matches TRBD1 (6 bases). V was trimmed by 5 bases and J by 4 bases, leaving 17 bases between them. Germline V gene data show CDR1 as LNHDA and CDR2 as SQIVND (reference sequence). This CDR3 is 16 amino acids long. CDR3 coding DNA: TGTGCCAGTAGTCCCCGGCAGGGGCAAAGCACCGGGGAGCTGTTTTTT. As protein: CASSPRQGQSTGELFF. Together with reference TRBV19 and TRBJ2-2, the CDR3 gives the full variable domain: DGGITQSPKYLFRKEGQNVTLSCEQNLNHDAMYWYRQDPGQGLRLIYYSQIVNDFQKGDIAEGYSVSREKKESFPLTVTSAQKNPTAFYLCASSPRQGQSTGELFFGEGSRLTVL.

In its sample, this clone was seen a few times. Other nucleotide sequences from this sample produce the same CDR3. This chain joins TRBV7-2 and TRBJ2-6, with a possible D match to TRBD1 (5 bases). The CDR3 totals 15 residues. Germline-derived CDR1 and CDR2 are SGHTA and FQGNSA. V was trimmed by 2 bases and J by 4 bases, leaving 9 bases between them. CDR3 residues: CASSLRGPGANVLTF. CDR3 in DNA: TGTGCCAGCAGCTTAAGGGGCCCCGGGGCCAACGTCCTGACTTTC.

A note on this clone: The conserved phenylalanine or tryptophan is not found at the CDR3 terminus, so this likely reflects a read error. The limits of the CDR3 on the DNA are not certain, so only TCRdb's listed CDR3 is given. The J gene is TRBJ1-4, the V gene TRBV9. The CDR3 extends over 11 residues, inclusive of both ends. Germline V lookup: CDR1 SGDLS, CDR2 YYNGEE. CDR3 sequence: CASSEWDARGP.

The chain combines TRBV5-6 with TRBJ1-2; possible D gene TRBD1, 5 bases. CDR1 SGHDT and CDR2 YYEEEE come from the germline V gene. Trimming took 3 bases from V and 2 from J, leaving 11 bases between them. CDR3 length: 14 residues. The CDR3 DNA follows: TGTGCCAGCAGCTGGGGACGGTTCAACTATGGCTACACCTTC. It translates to CASSWGRFNYGYTF.

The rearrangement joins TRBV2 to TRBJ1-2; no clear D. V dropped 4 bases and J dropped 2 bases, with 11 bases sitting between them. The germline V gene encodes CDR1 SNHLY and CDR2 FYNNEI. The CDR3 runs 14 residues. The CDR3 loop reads CASSVEKANYGYTF. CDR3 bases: TGTGCCAGCAGTGTTGAGAAAGCCAACTATGGCTACACCTTC.

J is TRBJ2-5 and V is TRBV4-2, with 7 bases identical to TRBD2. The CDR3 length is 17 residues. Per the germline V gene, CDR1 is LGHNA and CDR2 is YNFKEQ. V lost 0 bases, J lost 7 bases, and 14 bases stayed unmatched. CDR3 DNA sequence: TGTGCCAGCAGCCAAGAGAGGGAGGGAGGATCCGCTACGACCCAGTACTTC. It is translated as CASSQEREGGSATTQYF.

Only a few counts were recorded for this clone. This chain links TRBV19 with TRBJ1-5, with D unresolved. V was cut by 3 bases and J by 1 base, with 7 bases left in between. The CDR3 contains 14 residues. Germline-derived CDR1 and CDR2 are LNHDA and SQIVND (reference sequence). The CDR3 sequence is CASSMKASNQPQHF. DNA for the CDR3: TGTGCCAGTAGTATGAAAGCCAGCAATCAGCCCCAGCATTTT.

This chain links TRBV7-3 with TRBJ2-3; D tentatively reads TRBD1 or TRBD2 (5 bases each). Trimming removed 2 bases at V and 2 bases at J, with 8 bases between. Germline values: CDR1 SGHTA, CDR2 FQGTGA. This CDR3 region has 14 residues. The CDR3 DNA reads TGTGCCAGCAGCTTAGGGACGATCACAGATACGCAGTATTTT. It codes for CASSLGTITDTQYF.

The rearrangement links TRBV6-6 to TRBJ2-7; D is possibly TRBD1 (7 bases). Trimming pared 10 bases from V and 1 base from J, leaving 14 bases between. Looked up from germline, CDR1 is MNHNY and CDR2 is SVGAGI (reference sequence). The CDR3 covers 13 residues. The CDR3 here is CATRQGGSYEQYF. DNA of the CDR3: TGTGCCACCAGACAGGGAGGTTCCTACGAGCAGTACTTC.

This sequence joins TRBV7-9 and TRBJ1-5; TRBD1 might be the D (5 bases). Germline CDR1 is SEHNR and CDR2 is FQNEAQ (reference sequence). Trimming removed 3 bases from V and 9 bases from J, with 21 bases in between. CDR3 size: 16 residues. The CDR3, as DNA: TGTGCCAGCAGCTTTGGGACGACGAGCCAAAGTGCGCCCCAGCATTTT. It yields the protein CASSFGTTSQSAPQHF.

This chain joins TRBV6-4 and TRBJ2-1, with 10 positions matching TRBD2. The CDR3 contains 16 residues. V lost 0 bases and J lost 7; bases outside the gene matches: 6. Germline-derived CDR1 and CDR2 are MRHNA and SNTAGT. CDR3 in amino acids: CASSDSIAGGQNEQFF. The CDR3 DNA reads TGTGCCAGCAGTGACTCAATAGCGGGAGGCCAGAATGAGCAGTTCTTC.

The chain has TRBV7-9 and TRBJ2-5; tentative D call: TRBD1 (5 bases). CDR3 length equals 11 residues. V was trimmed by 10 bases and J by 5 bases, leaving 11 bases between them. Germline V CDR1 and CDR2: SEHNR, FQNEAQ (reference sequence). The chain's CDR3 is CATRKGETQYF. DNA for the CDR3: TGTGCCACCCGCAAGGGGGAGACCCAGTACTTC.

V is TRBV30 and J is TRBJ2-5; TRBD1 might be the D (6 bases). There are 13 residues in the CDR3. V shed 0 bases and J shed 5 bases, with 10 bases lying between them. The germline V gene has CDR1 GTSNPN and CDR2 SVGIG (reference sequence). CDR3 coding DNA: TGTGCCTGGAGTGTACAGGGCGGGGAGACCCAGTACTTC. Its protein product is CAWSVQGGETQYF.

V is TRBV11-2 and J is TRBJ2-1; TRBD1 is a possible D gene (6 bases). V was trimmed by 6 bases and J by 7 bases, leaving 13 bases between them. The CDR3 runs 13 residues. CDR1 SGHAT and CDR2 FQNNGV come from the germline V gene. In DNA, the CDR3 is TGTGCCAGCAGTAGGACAGCTGAGAATGAGCAGTTCTTC. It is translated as CASSRTAENEQFF. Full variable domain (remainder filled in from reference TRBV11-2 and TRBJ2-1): EAGVAQSPRYKIIEKRQSVAFWCNPISGHATLYWYQQILGQGPKLLIQFQNNGVVDDSQLPKDRFSAERLKGVDSTLKIQPAKLEDSAVYLCASSRTAENEQFFGPGTRLTVL.

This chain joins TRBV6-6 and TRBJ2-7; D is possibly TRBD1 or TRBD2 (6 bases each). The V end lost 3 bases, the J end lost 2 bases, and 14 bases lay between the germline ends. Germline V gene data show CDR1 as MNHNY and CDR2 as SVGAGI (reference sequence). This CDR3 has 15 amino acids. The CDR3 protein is CASSYLGGPPYEQYF. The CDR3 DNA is TGTGCCAGCAGTTATCTAGGGGGGCCCCCCTACGAGCAGTACTTC.